This T cell receptor beta chain came from a study of chemoradiotherapy in HPV16-positive cancers. This CDR3 has 16 amino acids. J lost 5 bases, V lost 5 bases, and 13 bases had no gene match. CDR1 and CDR2 (germline): SGHRS, YFSETQ. Some clones are missing from TCRdb's copy, which holds only in-frame ones; the method was immunoSEQ multiplex PCR. Among about 1,000 clones listed, 77% were seen once. As regards this clone: Its antigen is not known.

Over chemoradiotherapy, repertoires were sampled more than once. Study-wide points: Non-HPV-specific T cells did not expand in tumors during treatment, whereas candidate HPV-specific clones and E7-related motifs did. Only a couple of HPV16-positive patients supplied the functional HPV-specificity definition. Better recurrence-free survival went with HPV-responsive T-cell expansion in HPV16-positive patients.

Sequencing was performed on tumor tissue, taken from a patient who underwent chemoradiotherapy. V usage is TRBV5-1 and J usage is TRBJ1-2, with 9 nucleotides matching TRBD1. The TCR was taken from a human donor with HPV-associated anogenital cancer. In nucleotides, the CDR3 is TGCGCCAGCAGTCCCGGGACAGGGCGACCAGGATATGGCTACACCTTC. Its protein product is CASSPGTGRPGYGYTF.